One and the same sample provided the 32 T cell receptor beta chains below, sequenced in a study of T cell repertoires in aging, cancer and after chemotherapy. Peripheral blood genomic DNA, not sorted cells or RNA, was the template. Multiplex touch-down PCR with TRB-A/B primers amplified rearranged V-D-J TRB sequences. TCRdb analysed the multiplex PCR reads with MiXCR anew, one entry per CDR3 protein. The sample holds about 1,900 distinct CDR3 sequences, about 30% seen once. Input material: blood. Receptor source: a human donor with a blood cancer.

This clonotype has a handful of counts. This sequence joins TRBV19 and TRBJ2-1; D perhaps matches TRBD2 (7 bases). The ends were cut back, 7 bases at V and 6 bases at J, with 22 bases in the middle. This CDR3 is 16 amino acids long. Germline V gene data show CDR1 as LNHDA and CDR2 as SQIVND (reference sequence). CDR3 protein: CASTIGWGGLANEQFF. In DNA, the CDR3 is TGTGCCAGTACCATCGGTTGGGGGGGGCTGGCCAATGAGCAGTTCTTC.

By share of the sample, this clonotype is medium-sized. The J gene is TRBJ1-2, the V gene TRBV6-4; 11 bases match TRBD1. This CDR3 has 14 residues. The V gene end was trimmed by 2 bases and the J gene end by 4 bases; junction bases not matched to a gene: 0. Germline CDR1 MRHNA, CDR2 SNTAGT. The CDR3 protein is CASSDGTGGYGYTF. In nucleotides, the CDR3 is TGTGCCAGCAGTGACGGGACAGGGGGCTATGGCTACACCTTC.

By share, this clonotype counts as medium-sized. The chain employs TRBV6-5 and TRBJ2-7; 11 bases are a match to TRBD1. CDR1 is MNHEY, CDR2 SVGAGI, per germline. The CDR3 sequence is 14 residues long. V trimming: 5 bases; J trimming: 4 bases; junction bases outside the gene matches: 4. CDR3 nucleotide sequence: TGTGCCAGCAGTGAAGGGACAGGGGGATACGAGCAGTACTTC. Translated: CASSEGTGGYEQYF.

Within the sample, this clonotype is medium-sized. The V and J genes are TRBV15 and TRBJ1-5; D gene ambiguous. The CDR3 loop spans 15 amino acids. Germline CDR1 LNHNV, CDR2 YYDKDF (reference sequence). The V end lost 0 bases, the J end lost 0 bases, and 6 bases lay between the germline ends. CDR3 amino acids: CATSRETSSNQPQHF. For the CDR3, the DNA is TGTGCCACCAGCAGAGAGACTAGTAGCAATCAGCCCCAGCATTTT.

The chain links TRBV7-9 to TRBJ1-3; a possible D gene is TRBD1 (5 bases). Germline CDR1 reads SEHNR; CDR2 reads FQNEAQ (reference sequence). CDR3 length: 15 residues. The V gene lost 2 bases and the J gene lost 4 bases, with 12 bases spanning the gap. For the CDR3, the DNA is TGTGCCAGCAGCTTATTCGTGGCAGGGGGAAACACCATATATTTT. Amino acid sequence: CASSLFVAGGNTIYF.

This clonotype is medium-sized (0.01 to 0.1%) in the sample. The chain employs TRBV30 and TRBJ1-2, with 7 bases fitting TRBD1. This CDR3 has 13 amino acids. V was clipped by 5 bases and J by 5 bases; unmatched bases: 8. The V gene's germline CDR1 is GTSNPN and CDR2 SVGIG (reference sequence). CDR3 nucleotides: TGTGCCTGGGCCAGGGACAGCGCTTATGGCTACACCTTC. Translated, it gives CAWARDSAYGYTF.

The V and J genes are TRBV12-3 or TRBV12-4 and TRBJ2-2; no clear D gene. The CDR3 has 16 amino acids. Trimming left V 7 bases short and J 0 bases short, with 15 bases between. CDR3 DNA: TGTGCCAGCACCTATTTCGGCCTCGCGAACACCGGGGAGCTGTTTTTT. Protein sequence: CASTYFGLANTGELFF.

Written as DNA, the CDR3 is TGTGCCAGCAGCTTGTCCTCGGGGCTGAGCACTGAAGCTTTCTTT. This translates into CASSLSSGLSTEAFF. J is TRBJ1-1 and V is TRBV5-4, with D perhaps TRBD1 (5 bases). This CDR3 has 15 residues. V lost 1 base, J lost 4 bases, and 14 bases lay in between. Germline V CDR1 and CDR2: SGHNT, YYREEE (reference sequence).

There are a few counts of this clonotype. The chain combines TRBV6-1 with TRBJ1-1; tentative D call: TRBD1 (5 bases). The length of the CDR3 is 10 residues. The V end was cut by 5 bases, the J end by 10 bases, with 8 bases between. Germline CDR1 is MNHNS and CDR2 is SASEGT. The CDR3 bases are TGTGCCAGCAGTACAGGTGCAGCTTTCTTT. As protein: CASSTGAAFF.

CDR3 coding DNA: TGTGCCAGCAGCTTCCCAGCCACCTACGAGCAGTACTTC. It specifies CASSFPATYEQYF. V usage is TRBV6-5 and J usage is TRBJ2-7; D unresolved. From germline, CDR1 is MNHEY and CDR2 SVGAGI. V was pared by 6 bases and J by 2 bases, with 11 bases between. The CDR3 consists of 13 residues.

The V gene is TRBV19, the J gene TRBJ1-5; D is unclear. With 8 bases removed from V and 6 bases from J, the gap between germline ends came to 29 bases. From germline, CDR1 is LNHDA and CDR2 SQIVND (reference sequence). This CDR3 spans 18 amino acids. For the CDR3, the DNA is TGTGCCAGTCGACGGCCCCACGACCAGTTAGGGATTGTTCAGCCCCAGCATTTT. Translating it yields CASRRPHDQLGIVQPQHF.

The chain joins TRBV15 to TRBJ2-7; possible D gene TRBD2, 6 bases. The V gene lost 5 bases and the J gene lost 0 bases, with 14 bases spanning the gap. The CDR3 covers 15 residues. CDR1 and CDR2 (germline): LNHNV, YYDKDF (reference sequence). CDR3 bases: TGTGCCACCAGCTTAGAGCGGGCAACCTCCTACGAGCAGTACTTC. Protein sequence: CATSLERATSYEQYF.

This clonotype was recorded a few times. The CDR3 DNA is TGTGCCAGCAGCTTACAGGGTTTCGAGACCCAGTACTTC. It translates to CASSLQGFETQYF. The V and J genes are TRBV7-9 and TRBJ2-5; D possibly corresponds to TRBD1 (5 bases). V was shortened by 2 bases and J by 5 bases, with 9 bases between the two germline ends. CDR3 length: 13 amino acids. Germline V gene sequence: CDR1 SEHNR, CDR2 FQNEAQ (reference sequence).

To note about this clonotype: A much larger clone differs by one base, so this may be a read error. The CDR3 DNA is TGTGCCAGCTCACCACAGTCGGGCTCCTACGAGCAGTACTTC. This gives the protein CASSPQSGSYEQYF. The chain couples TRBV18 to TRBJ2-7; D not resolved. Germline CDR1 and CDR2: KGHSH and LQKENI. The CDR3 is 14 amino acids. V was clipped by 1 base and J by 0 bases, with 7 bases between them.

The rearrangement joins TRBV19 to TRBJ1-1; 9 bases agree with TRBD1. CDR3 length equals 13 residues. In germline, CDR1 is LNHDA, CDR2 SQIVND (reference sequence). Trimming took 5 bases from V and 7 from J; bases not matched to a gene: 5. The CDR3 nucleotides read TGTGCCAGTAGTGGGACAGGGCGGGTTGAAGCTTTCTTT. Its translation: CASSGTGRVEAFF.

By sample fraction, this clonotype is large. The V and J genes are TRBV15 and TRBJ2-5, with TRBD2 matching over 7 bases. Trimming cost V 5 bases and J 5 bases; bases outside gene matches: 5. Per the germline V gene, CDR1 is LNHNV and CDR2 is YYDKDF (reference sequence). There are 13 residues in the CDR3. CDR3 in amino acids: CATSSGGKETQYF. CDR3 DNA sequence: TGTGCCACCAGCTCGGGAGGCAAGGAGACCCAGTACTTC.

This clonotype has only a few counts. The rearrangement uses TRBV18 and TRBJ1-5; D gene uncertain. Germline loops: CDR1 KGHSH, CDR2 LQKENI. CDR3 length: 14 residues. Trimming pared 1 base from V and 3 bases from J, leaving 7 bases between. CDR3 amino acids: CASSPQRANQPQHF. The CDR3 DNA reads as TGTGCCAGCTCACCACAGAGGGCCAATCAGCCCCAGCATTTT.

This clonotype was picked up a small number of times. The chain's CDR3 is CASSQPTSPAYEQYF. The CDR3 region has the DNA TGTGCCAGCAGCCAGCCGACGTCACCGGCCTACGAGCAGTACTTC. The chain uses TRBV6-2 or TRBV6-3 and TRBJ2-7; D call uncertain. This CDR3 is 15 amino acids long. The germline V gene encodes CDR1 MNHEY and CDR2 SVGEGT. The V and J ends lost 6 bases and 2 bases respectively, with 17 bases between them.

V gene TRBV5-5 combines with J gene TRBJ1-2, with D possibly matching TRBD1 (5 bases). Germline CDR1 and CDR2: SGHKS and YYEKEE (reference sequence). V was clipped by 3 bases and J by 6 bases, with 18 bases between them. The CDR3 runs to 15 residues. CDR3 amino acids: CASSWSGPEIDGYTF. The DNA for the CDR3 is TGTGCCAGCAGCTGGTCGGGACCCGAGATCGATGGCTACACCTTC.

There are a few counts of this clonotype. The genes are TRBV6-5 and TRBJ1-2; TRBD1 aligns across 7 bases. The CDR3 is 14 residues long. V was pared by 0 bases and J by 5 bases, with 3 bases of the junction left unmatched. Germline V CDR1 and CDR2: MNHEY, SVGAGI. The CDR3: CASSYSTQGYGYTF. The CDR3 DNA reads as TGTGCCAGCAGTTACTCAACACAGGGGTATGGCTACACCTTC.

This chain links TRBV11-2 with TRBJ2-5; D possibly corresponds to TRBD1 (6 bases). There are 16 residues in the CDR3. V was shortened by 4 bases and J by 4 bases, with 19 bases between the two germline ends. Germline CDR1 SGHAT, CDR2 FQNNGV. The CDR3 here is CASSSWGQGARETQYF. In DNA form, the CDR3 reads TGTGCCAGCAGCTCGTGGGGGCAGGGCGCACGAGAGACCCAGTACTTC.

The chain joins TRBV5-4 to TRBJ1-2, with 8 bases lining up with TRBD1. The trim removed 2 bases at V and 9 bases at J, leaving 6 bases unmatched. Per germline, CDR1 SGHNT and CDR2 YYREEE (reference sequence). The CDR3 extends over 13 amino acids. The DNA of the CDR3 is TGTGCCAGCAGCTTACAGGGGGGGAATCGCTACACCTTC. It codes for CASSLQGGNRYTF. Full variable domain (missing parts from reference TRBV5-4 and TRBJ1-2): ETGVTQSPTHLIKTRGQQVTLRCSSQSGHNTVSWYQQALGQGPQFIFQYYREEENGRGNFPPRFSGLQFPNYSSELNVNALELDDSALYLCASSLQGGNRYTFGSGTRLTVV.

The V and J genes are TRBV7-9 and TRBJ2-2; the D gene is possibly TRBD2 (6 bases). CDR1 and CDR2 (germline): SEHNR, FQNEAQ (reference sequence). This CDR3 spans 14 amino acids. Trimming removed 7 bases from V and 3 bases from J, with 12 bases in between. The CDR3 nucleotides are TGTGCCAGCAACCCGGGGGAGGACACCGGGGAGCTGTTTTTT. Protein: CASNPGEDTGELFF.

The V gene is TRBV6-4, the J gene TRBJ1-4; 9 nucleotides line up with TRBD1. V shed 6 bases, J shed 8 bases, and the junction held 10 bases outside the gene matches. Germline V lookup: CDR1 MRHNA, CDR2 SNTAGT. This CDR3 contains 15 residues. The CDR3 loop reads CASRGGQGTWEKLFF. In nucleotides, the CDR3 is TGTGCCAGCAGGGGGGGACAGGGAACTTGGGAAAAACTGTTTTTT.

The chain couples TRBV5-1 to TRBJ1-2; 9 positions match TRBD1. The CDR3 consists of 15 residues. CDR1 is SGHRS, CDR2 YFSETQ, per germline. J was trimmed by 4 bases and V by 4 bases; bases with no gene match: 8. The CDR3 protein is CASSTGQGPVYGYTF. In DNA, the CDR3 is TGCGCCAGCAGCACGGGACAGGGACCGGTCTATGGCTACACCTTC.

This chain uses TRBV7-3 with TRBJ2-1; TRBD1 agrees at 12 bases. The trim removed 5 bases at V and 7 bases at J, leaving 6 bases unmatched. The CDR3 loop spans 15 amino acids. CDR1 is SGHTA and CDR2 is FQGTGA in the germline V gene. The DNA for the CDR3 is TGTGCCAGCAGCAACCGGGACAGGGGGCGGAATGAGCAGTTCTTC. Amino acids: CASSNRDRGRNEQFF.

In this sample, this clonotype turned up a few times. The J gene is TRBJ1-6, the V gene TRBV27; no firm D call. The germline CDR1 and CDR2 sequences are MNHEY and SMNVEV (reference sequence). V was pared by 1 base and J by 7 bases, with 11 bases between. There are 15 residues in the CDR3. The CDR3 protein is CASSLWPGSNSPLHF. CDR3 nucleotide sequence: TGTGCCAGCAGTTTATGGCCCGGGTCAAATTCACCCCTCCACTTT.

Only a few counts were recorded for this clonotype. The chain combines TRBV5-5 with TRBJ1-4; D possibly corresponds to TRBD1 (6 bases). This CDR3 is built from 14 residues. Germline CDR1 SGHKS, CDR2 YYEKEE (reference sequence). V gave up 4 bases and J gave up 7 bases, with 14 bases separating them. The CDR3, as DNA: TGTGCCAGCAGCGTCCGGGAGGGGGGTGAAAAACTGTTTTTT. Its protein product is CASSVREGGEKLFF. The whole variable domain, remainder taken from reference TRBV5-5 and TRBJ1-4, is DAGVTQSPTHLIKTRGQQVTLRCSPISGHKSVSWYQQVLGQGPQFIFQYYEKEERGRGNFPDRFSARQFPNYSSELNVNALLLGDSALYLCASSVREGGEKLFFGSGTQLSVL.

Sample share makes this clonotype large (0.1 to 1%). V is TRBV30 and J is TRBJ2-2, with D hard to call. Looked up from germline, CDR1 is GTSNPN and CDR2 is SVGIG (reference sequence). Deletions cut 0 bases from V and 1 base from J, with 3 bases between. The CDR3 length is 13 residues. The CDR3 loop reads CAWSVGNTGELFF. The CDR3 bases are TGTGCCTGGAGTGTAGGGAACACCGGGGAGCTGTTTTTT. Full variable domain (rest looked up from reference TRBV30 and TRBJ2-2): SQTIHQWPATLVQPVGSPLSLECTVEGTSNPNLYWYRQAAGRGLQLLFYSVGIGQISSEVPQNLSASRPQDRQFILSSKKLLLSDSGFYLCAWSVGNTGELFFGEGSRLTVL.

The V and J genes are TRBV18 and TRBJ1-2; no firm D call. Germline V gene lookup returns CDR1 KGHSH and CDR2 LQKENI. CDR3 length equals 13 residues. Trimming cost V 2 bases and J 2 bases, with 6 bases left between them. The CDR3 region is CASSPGQNYGYTF. The CDR3 nucleotides read TGTGCCAGCTCACCAGGGCAGAACTATGGCTACACCTTC.

This clonotype was seen only a few times. The V gene is TRBV6-5, the J gene TRBJ1-2; 9 bases line up with TRBD1. This CDR3 is built from 15 residues. Germline trimming cut 5 bases from V and 7 bases from J; bases unmatched to any gene: 11. The germline V gene encodes CDR1 MNHEY and CDR2 SVGAGI. The CDR3 bases are TGTGCCAGCAGTGCCTCGAACAGGGGGCGAGGTGGCTACACCTTC. Its translation is CASSASNRGRGGYTF.

The gene calls are TRBV19 and TRBJ2-1, with 9 bases aligning to TRBD2. The CDR3 is made up of 16 amino acids. Germline V lookup: CDR1 LNHDA, CDR2 SQIVND (reference sequence). The V segment lost 1 base and the J segment 7 bases; nucleotides outside the gene matches: 8. The CDR3 loop is CASSIGLGLAKNEQFF. The CDR3 nucleotides read TGTGCCAGTAGTATAGGTCTGGGACTAGCCAAGAATGAGCAGTTCTTC. The complete variable domain, with remaining parts taken from reference TRBV19 and TRBJ2-1, reads DGGITQSPKYLFRKEGQNVTLSCEQNLNHDAMYWYRQDPGQGLRLIYYSQIVNDFQKGDIAEGYSVSREKKESFPLTVTSAQKNPTAFYLCASSIGLGLAKNEQFFGPGTRLTVL.